The rows below give T cell receptor beta chains drawn from one sample of a study of cytomegalovirus exposure and HLA in healthy donors. TCRdb keeps only in-frame clones here, not all; method: immunoSEQ multiplex PCR. The data show fewer than 250,000 clones, around four fifths seen once. Sequencing input: PBMCs. The receptors originated from a woman younger than 30 in good health and CMV-seronegative. The CDR3 runs from the conserved cysteine through the conserved F or W. A D gene is named only where the DNA matches it firmly. A clone size is listed for some rows: how often the clone was seen (once, few, many), or a class if it is expanded.

D: -; V: TRBV15; size: -; CDR3: CATSRARPNVAGELFF
D: -; V: TRBV2; size: -; CDR3: CATSLVAEQFF
D: TRBD2; V: TRBV30; size: -; CDR3: CAWSPGGGEQYF
D: -; V: TRBV9; size: few; CDR3: CASSVAPNTEAFF
D: -; V: TRBV5-1; size: -; CDR3: CASSLTPTVSYGYTF
D: -; V: TRBV19; size: once; CDR3: CASRTSGYNEQFF
D: TRBD1; V: TRBV2; size: few; CDR3: CASRIDRGGDTQYF
D: TRBD2; V: TRBV7-6; size: few; CDR3: CASSFSGRTNTGELFF
D: TRBD2; V: TRBV5-1; size: -; CDR3: CASSLVRGGSYNEQFF
D: TRBD1; V: TRBV10-2; size: -; CDR3: CASSMGQGYTGELFF
D: TRBD1; V: TRBV7-6; size: -; CDR3: CASSSGQGREKLFF
D: -; V: TRBV13; size: -; CDR3: CASSAAGIAKNIQYF
D: -; V: TRBV2; size: -; CDR3: CASRRTDLSYEQYF
D: -; V: TRBV27; size: -; CDR3: CASAGSDTQYF
D: -; V: TRBV18; size: -; CDR3: CASSPTANTEAFF
D: -; V: TRBV5-4; size: once; CDR3: CASSLRGSGANVLTF
D: TRBD1; V: TRBV5-1; size: -; CDR3: CASSPRAGGLGEQFF
D: -; V: TRBV15; size: -; CDR3: CATSRERTRKLFF
D: -; V: TRBV6-1; size: -; CDR3: CASSDASGEAYTQYF
D: TRBD1; V: TRBV5-1; size: -; CDR3: CASNRQGMGVPGELFF
D: -; V: TRBV30; size: -; CDR3: CAWSPLGTGELFF
D: -; V: TRBV2; size: once; CDR3: CASSQGLAYGYTF
D: -; V: TRBV9; size: -; CDR3: CASSGERSGYGYTF
D: -; V: TRBV29-1; size: once; CDR3: CSVYPAGGYEQYF
D: -; V: TRBV10-1; size: -; CDR3: CASIRYGLPGGNEQYF
D: TRBD1; V: TRBV30; size: -; CDR3: CAWKGRTGINTEAFF
D: -; V: TRBV5-1; size: -; CDR3: CASRALTSNEKLFF
D: -; V: TRBV7-9; size: -; CDR3: CASSSAADGFFGYTF
D: TRBD1; V: TRBV30; size: -; CDR3: CAWGSGQGDAFF
D: -; V: TRBV4-1; size: -; CDR3: CASSQDITPWRTQHF
D: -; V: TRBV29-1; size: -; CDR3: CSVEDPQVQEAFF
D: TRBD1; V: TRBV27; size: once; CDR3: CASSWLGQGDEKLFF
D: -; V: TRBV7-3; size: -; CDR3: CASSLRPAPYEQYF
D: -; V: TRBV7-3; size: -; CDR3: CASTTAGASYNEQFF
D: -; V: TRBV9; size: -; CDR3: CASSDRMRDTQYF
D: -; V: TRBV5-1; size: -; CDR3: CASSLGAGANYGYTF
D: -; V: TRBV27; size: -; CDR3: CASSASTAPYGYTF
D: -; V: TRBV2; size: -; CDR3: CASIGDGYGYTF
D: TRBD1; V: TRBV5-1; size: -; CDR3: CASSAGQGMNTEAFF
D: -; V: TRBV20-1; size: few; CDR3: CSARDPYEQYF